This TCR beta chain comes out of a study of a mutant IDH1 vaccine in newly diagnosed glioma. Turning to the study itself: Following radiotherapy alone, or alongside temozolomide cycles, vaccination was started after an interval of 4-6 weeks. The sex distribution of treated patients was about 62% male and roughly 40% female, with a mean age of roughly 40 years. Previous treatment comprised radiotherapy, temozolomide, or both, mostly both.

On this clone: Its antigen remains unknown.

The sample's time point: week 35, safety follow-up. The investigators gave 300 ug of mutant IDH1 20-mer peptide in each vaccine dose, together with topical imiquimod. There were new WHO grade 3 or 4 astrocytomas in the donors, and these were IDH1-mutant and ATRX-lost. Germline CDR1 reads MGHRA; CDR2 reads YSYEKL. Trimming stripped 0 bases from V and 0 bases from J, with 9 bases between. The CDR3 runs 15 residues. Method: immunoSEQ multiplex PCR; TCRdb's copy keeps in-frame clones and lacks some. The sample consists of tens of thousands of clones, 75% to 85% of them appearing once. This TCR derives from a man aged 35 to 55 with glioma. Material: PBMCs, obtained from a glioma patient whose treatment included an IDH1 peptide vaccine. The chain couples TRBV4-1 to TRBJ2-7; perhaps TRBD1 as D (5 bases). The CDR3, as DNA: TGCGCCAGCAGCCAAGACGGCAGGGCCTCCTACGAGCAGTACTTC. This codes for CASSQDGRASYEQYF.